This paragraph reports one TCR beta chain. Its antigen is not known. The data stem from a study of cytomegalovirus exposure and HLA in healthy donors. Study details: It was reported in a later analysis that the roughly 120 validation repertoires used the same platform as the approximately 670 first-cohort repertoires.

Findings and caveats of the study: In vitro work confirmed that a few CMV-associated chains recognize CMV antigens. The listing of 150 to 200 TCR beta chains classed them as cytomegalovirus-associated. Generally TCR sequences proved uncommon, though certain public TCRs appeared in numerous donors.

Assay used: immunoSEQ multiplex PCR; TCRdb lists only in-frame clones, some missing. The sample records 150,000 to 170,000 clones, 65% to 90% being singletons. The CDR3 totals 14 residues. The V gene's germline CDR1 is LGHNA and CDR2 YSLEER. V was cut by 4 bases and J by 5 bases, with 13 bases left in between. J is TRBJ2-3 and V is TRBV4-3, with D possibly being TRBD2 (5 bases). Sequencing was performed on PBMCs. This TCR derives from a man aged 18-30 years in good health and CMV-seropositive. The CDR3, as DNA: TGCGCCAGCAGCCTTGACTACTCGGGAGATACGCAGTATTTT. Its translation: CASSLDYSGDTQYF.